A selection of T cell receptor beta chains follows, all from one sample in a study of cytomegalovirus exposure and HLA in healthy donors. Clones were sequenced by immunoSEQ multiplex PCR, and TCRdb holds only the in-frame ones, with some missing. The table lists about 150,000 clones, approximately 79% of them singletons. The sequencing input was PBMCs. The receptor source for this set is a woman aged 30 to 39 in good health and CMV-seronegative. CDR3s include the opening cysteine and the closing phenylalanine or tryptophan. Fields, in order: D gene, J gene, V gene, clone size, CDR3 protein, CDR3 DNA. D genes are given only for firm matches. Size tells how often a clone was seen (once, few, many) or the class of an expanded clone, and some rows leave it out.

- | TRBJ1-1 | TRBV6-5 | - | CASSYSSGMNTEAFF | TGTGCCAGCAGTTACTCCTCAGGCATGAACACTGAAGCTTTCTTT
TRBD1 | TRBJ1-2 | TRBV2 | - | CASPKGQGAYTF | TGTGCCAGCCCCAAGGGACAGGGGGCTTACACCTTC
- | TRBJ2-7 | TRBV29-1 | few | CGALHRDEQYF | TGCGGCGCCCTGCACAGGGACGAGCAGTACTTC
TRBD1 | TRBJ1-2 | TRBV5-4 | - | CASSQQGADGYTF | TGTGCCAGCAGCCAACAGGGGGCAGATGGCTACACCTTC
- | TRBJ2-7 | TRBV5-1 | - | CASSADSYEQYF | TGCGCCAGCAGCGCGGACAGCTACGAGCAGTACTTC
- | TRBJ1-2 | TRBV4-1 | - | CASSQVGGGEYGYTF | TGCGCCAGCAGCCAAGTGGGGGGAGGGGAGTATGGCTACACCTTC
TRBD1 | TRBJ2-4 | TRBV6-5 | - | CASSRGTGGGNIQYF | TGTGCCAGCTCGCGGGGGACAGGGGGGGGTAACATTCAGTACTTC
- | TRBJ1-1 | TRBV11-3 | - | CASSLAERSEAFF | TGTGCCAGCAGCTTAGCTGAAAGGAGTGAAGCTTTCTTT
- | TRBJ2-7 | TRBV6-1 | few | CASSEALTAHNGGEQYF | TGTGCCAGCAGTGAAGCGCTGACCGCTCACAATGGGGGGGAGCAGTACTTC
- | TRBJ2-7 | TRBV2 | - | CASRGQMHEQYF | TGTGCCAGCAGGGGACAAATGCACGAGCAGTACTTC
TRBD2 | TRBJ2-5 | TRBV25-1 | - | CASRGLAGGRETQYF | TGTGCCAGCAGAGGTCTAGCGGGGGGACGGGAGACCCAGTACTTC
TRBD1 | TRBJ1-3 | TRBV4-1 | few | CASSQGGTGDPFSGNTIYF | TGCGCCAGCAGCCAAGGTGGGACAGGAGACCCCTTCTCTGGAAACACCATATATTTT
- | TRBJ2-3 | TRBV27 | once | CASSLHRVKTDTQYF | TGTGCCAGCAGTTTGCACAGGGTAAAGACAGATACGCAGTATTTT
TRBD1 | TRBJ1-2 | TRBV10-1 | - | CASSPERGRGYTF | TGCGCCAGCAGCCCCGAAAGGGGGCGAGGCTACACCTTC